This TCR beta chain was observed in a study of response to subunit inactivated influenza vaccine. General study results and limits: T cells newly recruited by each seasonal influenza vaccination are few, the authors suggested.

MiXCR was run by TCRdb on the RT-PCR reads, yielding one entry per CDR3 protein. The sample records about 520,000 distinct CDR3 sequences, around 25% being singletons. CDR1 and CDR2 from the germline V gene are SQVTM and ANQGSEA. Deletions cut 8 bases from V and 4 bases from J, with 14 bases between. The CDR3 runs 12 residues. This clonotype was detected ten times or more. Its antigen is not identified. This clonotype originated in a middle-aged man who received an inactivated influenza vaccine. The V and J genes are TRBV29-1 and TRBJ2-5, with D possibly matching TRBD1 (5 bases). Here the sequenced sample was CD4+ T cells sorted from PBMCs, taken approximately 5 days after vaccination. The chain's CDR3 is CSIRQSPETQYF. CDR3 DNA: TGCAGCATTAGACAGAGCCCAGAGACCCAGTACTTC.